A single sample is the source of the 10 T cell receptor beta chains below, sequenced in a study of T cell repertoires in cytomegalovirus infection. What these receptors recognize is not known. Each CDR3 protein gets one entry after TCRdb re-called the reads with MiXCR. The sample includes over 100,000 distinct CDR3 sequences, around a tenth of them seen just once. The sample was PBMCs, sequenced either directly or after in vitro stimulation (not recorded which). These receptors originate from a human donor in good health (CMV status not recorded). Some clones in this sample may be carry-over from other donors' samples.

This clonotype has only a few counts. This chain joins TRBV29-1 and TRBJ1-1, with 7 bases lining up with TRBD1. The CDR3 spans 14 residues. Trimming took 6 bases from V and 2 from J; bases not matched to a gene: 9. CDR1 is SQVTM and CDR2 is ANQGSEA in the germline V gene. The CDR3 is CSVGETGFNTEAFF. The DNA for the CDR3 is TGCAGCGTCGGAGAGACAGGGTTTAACACTGAAGCTTTCTTT.

There are many counts of this clonotype. In nucleotides, the CDR3 is TGTGCCAGCAGCTCACGGACAGATGCCTTAAACATTCAGTACTTC. Its translation is CASSSRTDALNIQYF. V usage is TRBV5-4 and J usage is TRBJ2-4; a possible D gene is TRBD1 (6 bases). Germline lookup yields CDR1 SGHNT and CDR2 YYREEE (reference sequence). This CDR3 spans 15 amino acids. V was shortened by 3 bases and J by 6 bases, with 16 bases between the two germline ends.

The chain has TRBV7-8 and TRBJ1-1; D is ambiguous. The CDR3 is 14 residues long. V lost 7 bases and J 0 bases, leaving 12 bases between the germline ends. The germline CDR1 and CDR2 sequences are SGHVS and FQNEAQ. The CDR3 nucleotides read TGTGCCAGCACCCCGAAGACGGTGAACACTGAAGCTTTCTTT. Amino acid sequence: CASTPKTVNTEAFF.

The V and J genes are TRBV7-9 and TRBJ1-6; no clear D. Deletions cut 5 bases from V and 6 bases from J, with 14 bases between. CDR3 size: 15 residues. CDR1 is SEHNR and CDR2 is FQNEAQ in the germline V gene (reference sequence). CDR3 DNA sequence: TGTGCCAGCAGCCCTACCGGGAGGAGTAATTCACCCCTCCACTTT. It is translated as CASSPTGRSNSPLHF.

This clonotype was recorded at least ten times. The V and J genes are TRBV6-6 and TRBJ1-1; D is uncertain. The germline V gene has CDR1 MNHNY and CDR2 SVGAGI (reference sequence). Trimming left V 0 bases short and J 0 bases short, with 8 bases between. The CDR3 totals 15 residues. CDR3 in amino acids: CASSYSKQMNTEAFF. For the CDR3, the DNA is TGTGCCAGCAGTTACTCGAAACAGATGAACACTGAAGCTTTCTTT.

The sample holds a few counts of this clonotype. The rearrangement joins TRBV27 to TRBJ1-6; possible D gene TRBD1, 6 bases. Germline assignment: CDR1 MNHEY and CDR2 SMNVEV (reference sequence). Deletions cut 2 bases from V and 8 bases from J, with 13 bases between. The CDR3 has 15 amino acids. The CDR3 spells CASSLEGGFDSPLHF. Here the CDR3 DNA reads TGTGCCAGCAGTTTAGAGGGGGGTTTTGATTCACCCCTCCACTTT.

This clonotype was seen repeatedly, ten times or more. This chain uses TRBV4-3 with TRBJ1-1; possible D gene TRBD1, 6 bases. Germline-derived CDR1 and CDR2 are LGHNA and YSLEER. V was clipped by 5 bases and J by 1 base, with 11 bases between them. CDR3 length: 14 amino acids. As DNA, the CDR3 is TGCGCCAGCAGCGGCGCGGGGGCGAACACTGAAGCTTTCTTT. Translating gives CASSGAGANTEAFF.

This clonotype was seen more than once but under ten times. The V call is TRBV11-2, the J call TRBJ1-2; possible D gene TRBD1, 6 bases. This CDR3 has 13 amino acids. CDR1 is SGHAT, CDR2 FQNNGV, per germline. The V end lost 5 bases, the J end lost 8 bases, and 15 bases lay between the germline ends. The CDR3 is CASSPRDQGGYTF. As DNA, the CDR3 is TGTGCCAGCAGCCCGCGAGATCAGGGGGGCTACACCTTC.

This clonotype was counted many times. The chain uses TRBV28 and TRBJ2-7; 7 bases fit TRBD1. Per the germline V gene, CDR1 is MDHEN and CDR2 is SYDVKM. V was pared by 3 bases and J by 4 bases, with 3 bases of the junction left unmatched. This CDR3 contains 13 residues. The DNA for the CDR3 is TGTGCCAGCAGTTTCAACAGGGGTTACGAGCAGTACTTC. Translated: CASSFNRGYEQYF.

The rearrangement joins TRBV6-2 or TRBV6-3 to TRBJ1-5; perhaps TRBD1 as D (5 bases). V gave up 0 bases and J gave up 4 bases, with 19 bases separating them. The CDR3 has 18 amino acids. Germline lookup yields CDR1 MNHEY and CDR2 SVGEGT. The CDR3 DNA reads as TGTGCCAGCAGTTACTCGAATGATAAGGGGCTGGGGAATCAGCCCCAGCATTTT. It yields the protein CASSYSNDKGLGNQPQHF.